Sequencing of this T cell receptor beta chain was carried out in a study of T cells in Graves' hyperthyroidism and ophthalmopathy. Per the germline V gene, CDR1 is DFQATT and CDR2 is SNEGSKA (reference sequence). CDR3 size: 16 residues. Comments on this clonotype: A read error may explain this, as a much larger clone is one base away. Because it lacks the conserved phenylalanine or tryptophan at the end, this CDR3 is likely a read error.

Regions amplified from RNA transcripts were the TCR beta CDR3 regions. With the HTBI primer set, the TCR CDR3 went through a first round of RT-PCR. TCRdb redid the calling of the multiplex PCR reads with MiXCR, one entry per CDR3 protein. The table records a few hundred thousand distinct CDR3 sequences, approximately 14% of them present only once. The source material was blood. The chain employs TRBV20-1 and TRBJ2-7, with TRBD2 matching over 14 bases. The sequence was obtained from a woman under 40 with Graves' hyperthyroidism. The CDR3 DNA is TGCAATGCAACCGGGACTAGCGGGAGAGAATCCTACGAGCAGTACTCC. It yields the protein CNATGTSGRESYEQYS.